This TCR beta chain was identified during a study of molecular identifiers for immune sequencing clone quantification. MiXCR, applied by TCRdb to the PCR reads, yields one record per CDR3 protein. Here the sample spans some 100,000 distinct CDR3 sequences, under 20% being singletons. This clonotype was recorded at least ten times. V was clipped by 1 base and J by 3 bases, with 12 bases between them. Germline CDR1 reads SGHRS; CDR2 reads YFSETQ. The CDR3 loop spans 15 amino acids. Sequencing input: naive CD8+ T cells from blood, with Jurkat cell RNA spiked in. Stated subset: FACS-sorted CD8+CD4-CCR7+CD45RA+ naive T cells. The clonotype originates from a human donor in good health. Some libraries in this study had Jurkat cell RNA spiked in. The chain couples TRBV5-1 to TRBJ2-3; D tentatively fits TRBD1 or TRBD2 (6 bases each). In nucleotides, the CDR3 is TGCGCCAGCAGCTTGAGGGGGGCTGGTACAGATACGCAGTATTTT. Residues: CASSLRGAGTDTQYF.